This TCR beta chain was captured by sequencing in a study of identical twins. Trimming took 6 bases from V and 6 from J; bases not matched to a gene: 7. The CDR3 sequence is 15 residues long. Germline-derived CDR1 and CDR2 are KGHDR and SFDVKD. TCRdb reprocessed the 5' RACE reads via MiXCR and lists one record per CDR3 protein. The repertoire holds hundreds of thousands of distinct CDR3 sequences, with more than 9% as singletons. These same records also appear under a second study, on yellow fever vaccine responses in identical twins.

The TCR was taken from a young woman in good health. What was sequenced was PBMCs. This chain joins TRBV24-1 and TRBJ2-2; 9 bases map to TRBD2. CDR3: CATSRGTSIAGELFF. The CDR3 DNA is TGTGCCACCAGTCGCGGGACTAGCATTGCCGGGGAGCTGTTTTTT.